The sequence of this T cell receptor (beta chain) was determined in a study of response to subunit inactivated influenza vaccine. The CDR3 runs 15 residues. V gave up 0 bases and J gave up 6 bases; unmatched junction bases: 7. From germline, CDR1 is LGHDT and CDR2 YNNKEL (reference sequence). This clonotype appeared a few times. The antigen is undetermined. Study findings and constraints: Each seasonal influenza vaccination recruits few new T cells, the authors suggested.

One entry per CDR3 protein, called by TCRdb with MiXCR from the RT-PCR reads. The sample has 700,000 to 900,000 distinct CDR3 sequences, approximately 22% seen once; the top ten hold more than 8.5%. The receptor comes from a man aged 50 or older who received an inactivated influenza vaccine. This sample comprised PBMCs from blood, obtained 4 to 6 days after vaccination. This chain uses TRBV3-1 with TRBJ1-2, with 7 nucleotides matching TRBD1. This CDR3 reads CASSQEARGLNGYTF. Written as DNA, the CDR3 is TGTGCCAGCAGCCAAGAAGCGAGGGGGCTAAATGGCTACACCTTC.